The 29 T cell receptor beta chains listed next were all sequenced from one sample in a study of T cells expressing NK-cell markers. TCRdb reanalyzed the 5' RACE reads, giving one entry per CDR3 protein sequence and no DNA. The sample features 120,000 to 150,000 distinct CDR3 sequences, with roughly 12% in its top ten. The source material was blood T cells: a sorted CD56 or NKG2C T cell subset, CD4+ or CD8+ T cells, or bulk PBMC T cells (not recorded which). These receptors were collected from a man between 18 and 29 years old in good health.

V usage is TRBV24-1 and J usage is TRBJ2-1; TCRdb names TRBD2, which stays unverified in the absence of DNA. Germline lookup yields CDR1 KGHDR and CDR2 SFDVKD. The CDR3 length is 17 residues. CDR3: CATSDLPTSGRDYEQFF.

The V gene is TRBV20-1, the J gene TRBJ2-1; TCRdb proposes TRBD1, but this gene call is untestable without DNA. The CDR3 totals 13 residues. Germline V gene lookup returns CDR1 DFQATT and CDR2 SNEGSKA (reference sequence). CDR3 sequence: CSAPGDAGDEQFF.

CDR3 residues: CATMDRTGGKADTQYF. V is TRBV24-1 and J is TRBJ2-3; the D call from TCRdb, TRBD1, cannot be confirmed without DNA. CDR3 size: 16 residues. Germline CDR1 KGHDR, CDR2 SFDVKD.

CDR3 sequence: CASSLEGTGLSSYNEQFF. V usage is TRBV13 and J usage is TRBJ2-1; absent DNA, TCRdb's TRBD2 call cannot be checked. Per the germline V gene, CDR1 is PRHDT and CDR2 is FYEKMQ (reference sequence). The CDR3 runs to 18 residues.

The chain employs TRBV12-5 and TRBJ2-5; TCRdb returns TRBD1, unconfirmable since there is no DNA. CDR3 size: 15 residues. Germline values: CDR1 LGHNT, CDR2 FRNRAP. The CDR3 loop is CASRPRDASQETQYF.

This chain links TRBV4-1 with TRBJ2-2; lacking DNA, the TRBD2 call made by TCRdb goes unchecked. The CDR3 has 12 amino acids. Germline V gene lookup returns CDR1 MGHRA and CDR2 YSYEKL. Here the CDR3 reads CATQLATGELFF.

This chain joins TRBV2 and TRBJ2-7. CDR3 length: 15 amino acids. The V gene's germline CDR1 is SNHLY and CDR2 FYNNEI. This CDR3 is CASSELSASSYEQYF. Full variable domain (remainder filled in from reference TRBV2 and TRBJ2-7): EPEVTQTPSHQVTQMGQEVILRCVPISNHLYFYWYRQILGQKVEFLVSFYNNEISEKSEIFDDQFSVERPDGSNFTLKIRSTKLEDSAMYFCASSELSASSYEQYFGPGTRLTVT.

CDR3 in amino acids: CSAHPTGLREQYF. The J gene is TRBJ2-7, the V gene TRBV20-1; TCRdb's D call, TRBD1, is unchecked because there is no DNA. The CDR3 is made up of 13 amino acids. Germline CDR1 and CDR2: DFQATT and SNEGSKA (reference sequence).

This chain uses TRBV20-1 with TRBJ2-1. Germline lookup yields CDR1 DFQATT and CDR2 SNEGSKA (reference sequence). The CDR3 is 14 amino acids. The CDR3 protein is CSATEMAPYNEQFF.

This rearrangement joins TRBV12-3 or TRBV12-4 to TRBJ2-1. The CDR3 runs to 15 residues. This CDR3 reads CASSLEAGLYNEQFF.

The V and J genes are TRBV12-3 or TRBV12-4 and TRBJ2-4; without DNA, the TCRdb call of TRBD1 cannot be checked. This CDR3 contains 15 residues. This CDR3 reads CASSPDSLAKNIQYF.

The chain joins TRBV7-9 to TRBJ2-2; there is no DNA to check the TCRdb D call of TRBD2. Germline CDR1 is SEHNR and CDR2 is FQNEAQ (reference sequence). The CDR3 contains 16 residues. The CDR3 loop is CASSLWGTSSTGELFF.

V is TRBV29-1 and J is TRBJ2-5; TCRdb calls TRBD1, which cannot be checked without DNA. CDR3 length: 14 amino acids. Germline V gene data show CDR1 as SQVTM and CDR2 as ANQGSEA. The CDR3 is CSVEDGQGAETQYF.

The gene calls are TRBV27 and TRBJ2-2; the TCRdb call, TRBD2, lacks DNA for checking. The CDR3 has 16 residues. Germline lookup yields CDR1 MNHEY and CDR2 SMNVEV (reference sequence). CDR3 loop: CASSSTSVTHTGELFF.

The CDR3 sequence is CASSLATGSGELFF. This chain connects TRBV5-5 to TRBJ2-2. The CDR3 spans 14 residues. CDR1 is SGHKS and CDR2 is YYEKEE in the germline V gene (reference sequence).

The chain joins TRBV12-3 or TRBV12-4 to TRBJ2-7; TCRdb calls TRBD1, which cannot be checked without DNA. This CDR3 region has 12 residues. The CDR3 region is CASSDRGYEQYF.

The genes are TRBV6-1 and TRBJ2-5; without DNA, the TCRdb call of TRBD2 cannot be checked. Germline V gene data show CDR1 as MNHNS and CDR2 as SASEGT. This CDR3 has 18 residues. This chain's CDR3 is CASSFALASTPGEETQYF.

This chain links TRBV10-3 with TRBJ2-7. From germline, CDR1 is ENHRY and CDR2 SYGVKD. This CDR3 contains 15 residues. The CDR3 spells CAISESGELPYEQYF.

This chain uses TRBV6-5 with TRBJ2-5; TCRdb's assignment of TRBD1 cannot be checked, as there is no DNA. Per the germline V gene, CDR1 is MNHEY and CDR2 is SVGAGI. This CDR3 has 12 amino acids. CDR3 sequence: CASSPDQRTQYF.

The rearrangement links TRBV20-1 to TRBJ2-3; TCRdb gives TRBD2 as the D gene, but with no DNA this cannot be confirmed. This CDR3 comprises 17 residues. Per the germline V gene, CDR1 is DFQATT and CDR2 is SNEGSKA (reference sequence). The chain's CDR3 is CSARDRWASGSTDTQYF.

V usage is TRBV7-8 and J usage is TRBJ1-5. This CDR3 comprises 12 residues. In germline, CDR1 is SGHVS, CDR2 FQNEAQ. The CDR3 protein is CASSASGQPQHF.

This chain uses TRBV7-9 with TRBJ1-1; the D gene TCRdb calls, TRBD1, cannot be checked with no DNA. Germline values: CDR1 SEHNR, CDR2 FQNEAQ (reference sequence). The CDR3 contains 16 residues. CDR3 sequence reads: CASSISSGTANTEAFF.

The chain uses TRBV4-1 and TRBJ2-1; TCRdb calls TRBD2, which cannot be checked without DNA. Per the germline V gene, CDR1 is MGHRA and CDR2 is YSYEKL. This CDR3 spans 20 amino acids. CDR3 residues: CASSQETGPSMQRENDEQFF.

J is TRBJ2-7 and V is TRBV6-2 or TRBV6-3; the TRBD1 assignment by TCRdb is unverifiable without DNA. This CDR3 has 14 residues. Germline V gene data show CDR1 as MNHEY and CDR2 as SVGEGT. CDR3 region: CVVQETGESYEQYF.

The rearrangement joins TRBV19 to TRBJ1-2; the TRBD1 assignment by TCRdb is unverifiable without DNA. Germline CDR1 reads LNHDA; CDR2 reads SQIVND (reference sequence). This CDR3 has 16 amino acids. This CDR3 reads CASSTYAARGDYGYTF.

CDR3 residues: CSAYRRENEQFF. The chain joins TRBV20-1 to TRBJ2-1. CDR3 length equals 12 residues. Looked up from germline, CDR1 is DFQATT and CDR2 is SNEGSKA (reference sequence).

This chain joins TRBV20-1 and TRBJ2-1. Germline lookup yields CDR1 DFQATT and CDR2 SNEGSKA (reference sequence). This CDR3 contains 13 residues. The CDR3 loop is CSARGLLYNEQFF.

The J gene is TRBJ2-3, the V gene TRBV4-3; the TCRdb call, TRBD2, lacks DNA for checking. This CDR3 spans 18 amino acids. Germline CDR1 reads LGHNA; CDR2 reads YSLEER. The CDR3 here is CASSQSSQLAGGPDTQYF.

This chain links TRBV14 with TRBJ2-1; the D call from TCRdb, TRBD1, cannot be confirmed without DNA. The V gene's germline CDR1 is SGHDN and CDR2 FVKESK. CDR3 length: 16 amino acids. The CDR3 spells CASSPLGGAFYNEQFF. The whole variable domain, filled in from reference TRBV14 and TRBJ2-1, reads EAGVTQFPSHSVIEKGQTVTLRCDPISGHDNLYWYRRVMGKEIKFLLHFVKESKQDESGMPNNRFLAERTGGTYSTLKVQPAELEDSGVYFCASSPLGGAFYNEQFFGPGTRLTVL.